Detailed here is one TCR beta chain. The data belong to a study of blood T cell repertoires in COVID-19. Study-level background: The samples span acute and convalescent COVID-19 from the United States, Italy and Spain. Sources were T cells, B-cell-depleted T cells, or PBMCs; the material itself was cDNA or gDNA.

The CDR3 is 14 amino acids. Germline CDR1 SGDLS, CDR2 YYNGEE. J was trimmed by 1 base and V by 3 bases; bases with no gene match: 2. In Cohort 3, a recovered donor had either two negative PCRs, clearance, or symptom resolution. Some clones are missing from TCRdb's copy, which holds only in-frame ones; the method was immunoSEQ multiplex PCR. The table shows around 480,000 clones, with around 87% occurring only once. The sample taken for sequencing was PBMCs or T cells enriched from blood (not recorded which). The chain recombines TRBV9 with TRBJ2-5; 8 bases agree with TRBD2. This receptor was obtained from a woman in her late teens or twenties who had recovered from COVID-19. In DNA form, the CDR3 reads TGTGCCAGCAGCGCGGGGGGGTTCCAAGAGACCCAGTACTTC. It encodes CASSAGGFQETQYF.